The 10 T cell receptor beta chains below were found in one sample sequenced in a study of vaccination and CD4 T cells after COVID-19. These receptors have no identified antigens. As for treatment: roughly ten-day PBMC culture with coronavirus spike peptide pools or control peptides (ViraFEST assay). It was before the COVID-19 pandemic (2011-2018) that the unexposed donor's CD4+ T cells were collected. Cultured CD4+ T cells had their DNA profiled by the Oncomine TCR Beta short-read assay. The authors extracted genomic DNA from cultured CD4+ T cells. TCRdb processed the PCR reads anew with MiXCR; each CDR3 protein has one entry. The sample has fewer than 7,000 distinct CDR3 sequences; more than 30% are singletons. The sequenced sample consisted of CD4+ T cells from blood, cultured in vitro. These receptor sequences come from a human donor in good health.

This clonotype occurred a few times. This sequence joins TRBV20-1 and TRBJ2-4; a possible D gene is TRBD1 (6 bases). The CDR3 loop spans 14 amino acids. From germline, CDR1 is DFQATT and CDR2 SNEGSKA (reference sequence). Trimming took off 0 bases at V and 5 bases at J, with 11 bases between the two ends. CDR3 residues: CSARDGPGENIQYF. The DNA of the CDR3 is TGCAGTGCTAGAGATGGGCCAGGGGAAAACATTCAGTACTTC.

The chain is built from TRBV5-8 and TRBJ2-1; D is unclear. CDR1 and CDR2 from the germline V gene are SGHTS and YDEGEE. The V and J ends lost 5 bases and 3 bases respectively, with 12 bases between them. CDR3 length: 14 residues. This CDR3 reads CASSQRRNYNEQFF. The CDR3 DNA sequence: TGTGCCAGCAGTCAGCGCCGAAACTACAATGAGCAGTTCTTC.

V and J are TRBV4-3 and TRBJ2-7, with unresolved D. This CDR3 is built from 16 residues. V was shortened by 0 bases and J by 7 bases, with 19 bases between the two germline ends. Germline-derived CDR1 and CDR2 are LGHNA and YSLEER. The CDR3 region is CASSQDQNTRVGEQYF. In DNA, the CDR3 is TGCGCCAGCAGCCAAGATCAGAATACACGGGTGGGGGAGCAGTACTTC.

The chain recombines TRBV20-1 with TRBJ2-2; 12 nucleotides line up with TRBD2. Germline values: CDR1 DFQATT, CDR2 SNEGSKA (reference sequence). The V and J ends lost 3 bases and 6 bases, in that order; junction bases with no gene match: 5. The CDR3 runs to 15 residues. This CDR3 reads CSARRLAGEAGELFF. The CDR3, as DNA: TGCAGTGCTAGGAGACTAGCGGGAGAGGCCGGGGAGCTGTTTTTT.

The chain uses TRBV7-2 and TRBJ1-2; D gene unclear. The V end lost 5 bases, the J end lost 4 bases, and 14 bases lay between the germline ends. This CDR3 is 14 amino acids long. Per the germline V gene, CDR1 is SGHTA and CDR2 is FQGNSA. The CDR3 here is CASSADGSIYGYTF. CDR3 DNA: TGTGCCAGCAGCGCGGACGGATCGATCTATGGCTACACCTTC. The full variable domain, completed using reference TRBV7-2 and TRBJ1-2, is GAGVSQSPSNKVTEKGKDVELRCDPISGHTALYWYRQSLGQGLEFLIYFQGNSAPDKSGLPSDRFSAERTGGSVSTLTIQRTQQEDSAVYLCASSADGSIYGYTFGSGTRLTVV.

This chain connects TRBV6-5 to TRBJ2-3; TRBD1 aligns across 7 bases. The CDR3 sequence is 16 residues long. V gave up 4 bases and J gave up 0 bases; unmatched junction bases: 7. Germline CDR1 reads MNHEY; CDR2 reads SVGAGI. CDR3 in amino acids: CASSSITTGSTDTQYF. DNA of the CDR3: TGTGCCAGCAGTTCCATAACGACAGGGAGCACAGATACGCAGTATTTT.

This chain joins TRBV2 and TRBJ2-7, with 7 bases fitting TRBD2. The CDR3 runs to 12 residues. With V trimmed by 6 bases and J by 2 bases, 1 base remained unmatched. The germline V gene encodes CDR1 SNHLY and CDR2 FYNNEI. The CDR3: CASRREAYEQYF. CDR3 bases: TGTGCCAGCAGACGGGAGGCCTACGAGCAGTACTTC.

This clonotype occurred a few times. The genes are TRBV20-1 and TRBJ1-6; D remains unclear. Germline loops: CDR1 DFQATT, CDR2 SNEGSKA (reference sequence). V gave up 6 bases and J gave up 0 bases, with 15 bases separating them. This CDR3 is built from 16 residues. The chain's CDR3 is CSAKDGLASYNSPLHF. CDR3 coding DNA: TGCAGTGCAAAAGACGGGTTAGCCTCCTATAATTCACCCCTCCACTTT.

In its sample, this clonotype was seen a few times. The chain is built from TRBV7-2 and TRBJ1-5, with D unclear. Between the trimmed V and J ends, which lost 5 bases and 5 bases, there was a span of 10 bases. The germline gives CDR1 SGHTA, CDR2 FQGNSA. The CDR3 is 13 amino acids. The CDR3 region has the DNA TGTGCCAGCAGCCCCGACATGGATCAGCCCCAGCATTTT. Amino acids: CASSPDMDQPQHF.

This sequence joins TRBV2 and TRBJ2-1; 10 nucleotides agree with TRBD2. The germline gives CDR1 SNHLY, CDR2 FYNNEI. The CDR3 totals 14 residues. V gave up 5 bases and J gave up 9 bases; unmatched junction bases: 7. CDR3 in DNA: TGTGCCAGCAGTTATTCTAGCGGGAGAACTGAGCAGTTCTTC. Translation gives CASSYSSGRTEQFF.